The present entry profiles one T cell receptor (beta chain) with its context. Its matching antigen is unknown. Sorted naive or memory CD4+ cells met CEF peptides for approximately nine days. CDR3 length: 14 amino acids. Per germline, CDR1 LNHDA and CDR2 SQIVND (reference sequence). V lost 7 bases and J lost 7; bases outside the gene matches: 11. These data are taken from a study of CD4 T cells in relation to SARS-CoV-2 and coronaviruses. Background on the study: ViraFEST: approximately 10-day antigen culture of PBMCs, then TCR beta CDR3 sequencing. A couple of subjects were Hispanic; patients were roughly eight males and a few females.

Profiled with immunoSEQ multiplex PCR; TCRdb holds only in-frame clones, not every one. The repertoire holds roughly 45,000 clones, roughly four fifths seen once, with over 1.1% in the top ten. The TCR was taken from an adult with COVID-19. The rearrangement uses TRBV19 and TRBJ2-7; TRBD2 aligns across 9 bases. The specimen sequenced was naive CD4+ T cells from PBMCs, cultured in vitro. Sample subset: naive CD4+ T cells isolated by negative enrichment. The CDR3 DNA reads TGTGCCAGTAAGGCTAGCGGGACTCTGAGGGAGCAGTACTTC. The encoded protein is CASKASGTLREQYF.